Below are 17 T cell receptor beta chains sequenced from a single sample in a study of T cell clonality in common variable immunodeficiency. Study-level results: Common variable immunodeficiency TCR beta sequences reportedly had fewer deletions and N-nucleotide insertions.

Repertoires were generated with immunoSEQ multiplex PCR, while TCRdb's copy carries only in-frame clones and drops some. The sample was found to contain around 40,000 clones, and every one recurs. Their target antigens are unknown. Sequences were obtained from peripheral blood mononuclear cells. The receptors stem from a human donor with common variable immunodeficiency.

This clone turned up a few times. Incomplete CDR3 DNA: TGTGCCAGCAGCTTTAGCGGGAAGGCAGATACG. Amino acid sequence: CASSFSGKADT. The entire CDR3 is CASSFSGKADTQYF. The rearrangement uses TRBV7-9 and TRBJ2-3; TRBD2 agrees at 8 bases. The read ends 3 residues before the CDR3 terminus; that terminus is restored from the germline J gene. Germline CDR1 reads SEHNR; CDR2 reads FQNEAQ (reference sequence). The CDR3 length is 14 residues. Unmatched junction bases numbered 3, after V lost 3 bases and J lost 4 bases.

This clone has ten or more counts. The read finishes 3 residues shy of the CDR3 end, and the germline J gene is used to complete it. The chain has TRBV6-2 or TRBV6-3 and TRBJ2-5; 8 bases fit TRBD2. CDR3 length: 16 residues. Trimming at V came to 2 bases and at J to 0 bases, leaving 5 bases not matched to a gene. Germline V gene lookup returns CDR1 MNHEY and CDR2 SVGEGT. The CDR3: CASSYGRGRYQETQYF. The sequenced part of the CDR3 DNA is TGTGCCAGCAGTTACGGTCGCGGGAGGTACCAAGAGACC.

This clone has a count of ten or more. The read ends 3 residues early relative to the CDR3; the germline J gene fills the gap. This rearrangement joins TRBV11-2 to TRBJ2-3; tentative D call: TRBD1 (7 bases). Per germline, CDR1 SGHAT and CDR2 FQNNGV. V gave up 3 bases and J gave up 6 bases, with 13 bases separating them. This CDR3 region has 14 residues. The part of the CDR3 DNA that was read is TGTGCCAGCAGCTTTCAGGGGGGTTTCGATACG. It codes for CASSFQGGFDT. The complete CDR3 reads CASSFQGGFDTQYF.

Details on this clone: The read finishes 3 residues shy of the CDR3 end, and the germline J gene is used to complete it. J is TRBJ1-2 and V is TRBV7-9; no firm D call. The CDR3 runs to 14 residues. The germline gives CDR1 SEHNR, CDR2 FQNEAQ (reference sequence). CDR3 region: CASSLEGLQGGYTF. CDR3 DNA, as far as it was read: TGTGCCAGCAGCTTAGAGGGTCTTCAAGGGGGC.

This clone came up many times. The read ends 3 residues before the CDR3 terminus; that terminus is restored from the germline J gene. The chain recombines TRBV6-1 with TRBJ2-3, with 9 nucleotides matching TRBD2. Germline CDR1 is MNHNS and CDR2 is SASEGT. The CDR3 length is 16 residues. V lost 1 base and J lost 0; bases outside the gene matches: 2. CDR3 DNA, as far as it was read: TGTGCCAGCAGTGAAGGACTAGCGGTGAGCACAGATACG. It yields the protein CASSEGLAVSTDT. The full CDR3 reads CASSEGLAVSTDTQYF.

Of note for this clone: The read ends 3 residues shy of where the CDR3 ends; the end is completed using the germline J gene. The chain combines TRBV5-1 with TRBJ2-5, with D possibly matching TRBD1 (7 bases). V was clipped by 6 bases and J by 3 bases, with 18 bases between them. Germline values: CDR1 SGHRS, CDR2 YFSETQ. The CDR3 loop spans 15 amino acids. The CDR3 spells CASTWAGGLEETQYF. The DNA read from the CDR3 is TGCGCCAGCACGTGGGCAGGGGGGCTGGAAGAGACC.

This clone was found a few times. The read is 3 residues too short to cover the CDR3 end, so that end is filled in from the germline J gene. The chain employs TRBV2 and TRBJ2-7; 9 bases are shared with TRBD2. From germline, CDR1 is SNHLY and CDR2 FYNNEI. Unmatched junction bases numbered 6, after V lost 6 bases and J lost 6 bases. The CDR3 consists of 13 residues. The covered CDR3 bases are TGTGCCAGCAGCGGCGGGGGGGCAATCGAG. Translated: CASSGGGAIE. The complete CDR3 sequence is CASSGGGAIEQYF.

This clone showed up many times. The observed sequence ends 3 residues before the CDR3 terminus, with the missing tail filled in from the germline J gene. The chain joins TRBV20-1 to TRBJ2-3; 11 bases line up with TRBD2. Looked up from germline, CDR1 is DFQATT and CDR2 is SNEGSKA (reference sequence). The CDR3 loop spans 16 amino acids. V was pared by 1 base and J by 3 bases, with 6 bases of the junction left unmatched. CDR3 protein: CSARAASGGKTDTQYF. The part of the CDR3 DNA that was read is TGCAGTGCTAGAGCGGCTAGCGGGGGGAAAACAGATACG.

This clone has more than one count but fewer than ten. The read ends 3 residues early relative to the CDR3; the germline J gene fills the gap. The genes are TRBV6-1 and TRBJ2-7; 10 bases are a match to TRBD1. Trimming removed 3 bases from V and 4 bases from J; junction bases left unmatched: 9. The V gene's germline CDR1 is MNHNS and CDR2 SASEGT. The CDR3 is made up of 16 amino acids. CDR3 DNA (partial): TGTGCCAGCAGTGAGAGGGAGGGGGACAGGGGATACGAG. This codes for CASSEREGDRGYE. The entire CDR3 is CASSEREGDRGYEQYF.

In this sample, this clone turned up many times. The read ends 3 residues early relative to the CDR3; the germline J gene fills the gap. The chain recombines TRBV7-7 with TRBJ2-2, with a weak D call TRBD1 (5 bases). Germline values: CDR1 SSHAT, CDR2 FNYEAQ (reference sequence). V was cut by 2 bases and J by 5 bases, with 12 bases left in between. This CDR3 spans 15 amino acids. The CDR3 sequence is CASSLPGAVTGELFF. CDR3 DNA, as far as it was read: TGTGCCAGCAGCTTACCTGGGGCGGTAACCGGGGAG.

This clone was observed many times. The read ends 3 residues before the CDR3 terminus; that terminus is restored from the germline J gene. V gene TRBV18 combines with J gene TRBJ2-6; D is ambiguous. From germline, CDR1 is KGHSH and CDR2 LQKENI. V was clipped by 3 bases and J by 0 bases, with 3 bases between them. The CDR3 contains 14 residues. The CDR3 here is CASSPGSGANVLTF. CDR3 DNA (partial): TGTGCCAGCTCACCCGGCTCTGGGGCCAACGTC.

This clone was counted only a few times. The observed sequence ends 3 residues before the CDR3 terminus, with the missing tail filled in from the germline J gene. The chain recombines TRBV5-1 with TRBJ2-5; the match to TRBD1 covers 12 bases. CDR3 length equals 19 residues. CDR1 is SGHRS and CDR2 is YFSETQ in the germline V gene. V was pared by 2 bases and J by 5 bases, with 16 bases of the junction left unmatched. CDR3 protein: CASSFLRPGQGAFGETQYF. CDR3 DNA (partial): TGCGCCAGCAGCTTCCTCAGACCGGGACAGGGGGCATTCGGGGAGACC.

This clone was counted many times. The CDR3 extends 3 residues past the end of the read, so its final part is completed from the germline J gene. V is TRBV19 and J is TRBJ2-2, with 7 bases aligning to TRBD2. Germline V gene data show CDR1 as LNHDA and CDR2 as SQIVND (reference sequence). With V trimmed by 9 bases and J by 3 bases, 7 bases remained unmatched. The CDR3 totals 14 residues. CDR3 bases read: TGTGCCAGCCACCGGACTAGTCACACCGGGGAG. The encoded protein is CASHRTSHTGE. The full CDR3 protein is CASHRTSHTGELFF.

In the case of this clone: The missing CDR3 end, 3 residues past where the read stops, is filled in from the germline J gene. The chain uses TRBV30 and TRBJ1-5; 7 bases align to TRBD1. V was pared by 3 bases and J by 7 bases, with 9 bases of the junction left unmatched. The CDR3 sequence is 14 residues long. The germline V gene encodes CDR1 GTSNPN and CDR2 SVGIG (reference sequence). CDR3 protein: CAWSQGGSGQPQHF. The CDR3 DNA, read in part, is TGTGCCTGGAGCCAAGGGGGCTCGGGGCAGCCC.

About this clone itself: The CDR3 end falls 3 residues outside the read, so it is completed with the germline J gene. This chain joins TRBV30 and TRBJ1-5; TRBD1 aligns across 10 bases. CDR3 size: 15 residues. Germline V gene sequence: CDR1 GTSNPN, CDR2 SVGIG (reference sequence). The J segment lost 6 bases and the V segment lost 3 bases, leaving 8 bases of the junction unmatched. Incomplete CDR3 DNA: TGTGCCTGGAGGGCCGGGACAGGGGCAATTCAGCCC. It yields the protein CAWRAGTGAIQP. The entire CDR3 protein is CAWRAGTGAIQPQHF.

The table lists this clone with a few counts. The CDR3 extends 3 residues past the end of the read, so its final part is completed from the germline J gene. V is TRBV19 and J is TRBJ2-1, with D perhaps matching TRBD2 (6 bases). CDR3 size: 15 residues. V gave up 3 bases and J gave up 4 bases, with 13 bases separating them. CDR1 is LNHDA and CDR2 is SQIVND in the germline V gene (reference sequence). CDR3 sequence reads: CASSISTGGYNEQFF. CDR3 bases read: TGTGCCAGTAGTATCTCCACCGGGGGTTACAATGAG.

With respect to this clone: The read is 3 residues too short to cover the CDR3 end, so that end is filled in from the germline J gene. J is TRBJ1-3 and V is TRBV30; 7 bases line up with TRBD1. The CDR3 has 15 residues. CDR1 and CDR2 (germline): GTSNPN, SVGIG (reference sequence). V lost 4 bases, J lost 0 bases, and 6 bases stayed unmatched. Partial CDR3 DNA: TGTGCCTGGACCAGGGACAGCGACTCTGGAAACACC. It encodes CAWTRDSDSGNT. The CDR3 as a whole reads CAWTRDSDSGNTIYF.